This is a list of T cell receptor beta chains from one sample in a study of blood T cell repertoires in COVID-19. Clones were read by immunoSEQ multiplex PCR, and TCRdb kept only the in-frame ones, dropping some. The data show 120,000 or so clones, with 88% seen just once and 1.5% to 1.7% held by the top ten. The source material was peripheral blood. Receptors originate from a human donor in a cohort sampled during active COVID-19. Each CDR3 is given with its conserved first and last residue. A D gene is named only where the DNA matches it firmly. The size of a clone is reported for some rows only, either as once, few or many, or as a class for expanded clones.

cdr3_aa,cdr3_nt,v_call,clone_size,j_call,d_call
CASSLAGDEQFF,TGTGCCAGCAGCCTAGCGGGCGATGAGCAGTTCTTC,TRBV27,few,TRBJ2-1,TRBD2
CASSQVGGADTQYF,TGTGCCAGCAGCCAAGTAGGGGGGGCAGATACGCAGTATTTT,TRBV3-1/TRBV3-2,-,TRBJ2-3,-
CASSFPGLATDEQFF,TGTGCCAGCAGCTTTCCAGGACTAGCGACAGATGAGCAGTTCTTC,TRBV7-9,-,TRBJ2-1,TRBD2
CASSLAAGEYGIQYF,TGCGCCAGCAGCTTGGCTGCAGGGGAATATGGCATTCAGTACTTC,TRBV5-1,-,TRBJ2-4,-
CATSPYGLINEQFF,TGTGCCACCTCCCCTTATGGACTAATAAATGAGCAGTTCTTC,TRBV15,-,TRBJ2-1,-
CASSSYETQYF,TGTGCCAGCAGCTCCTATGAGACCCAGTACTTC,TRBV7-9,-,TRBJ2-5,-
CATSRDGTAVYNEQFF,TGTGCCACCAGCAGAGATGGAACAGCGGTTTACAATGAGCAGTTCTTC,TRBV15,-,TRBJ2-1,-
CASSLRSGRSSTDTQYF,TGTGCCAGCAGCTTGAGAAGCGGGAGGTCTAGCACAGATACGCAGTATTTT,TRBV5-4,few,TRBJ2-3,TRBD2
CASSLEASEQYF,TGTGCCAGCAGCTTGGAAGCCTCCGAGCAGTACTTC,TRBV5-4,-,TRBJ2-7,-
CASSYGTSVDTQYF,TGCGCCAGCAGCTATGGGACTAGTGTAGATACGCAGTATTTT,TRBV5-1,-,TRBJ2-3,TRBD2
CASSKDRGRMETQYF,TGTGCCAGCAGCAAGGACAGGGGGCGGATGGAGACCCAGTACTTC,TRBV6-5,-,TRBJ2-5,TRBD1
CSTSGTGGISTDTQYF,TGCAGCACCTCCGGGACAGGGGGCATTAGCACAGATACGCAGTATTTT,TRBV29-1,-,TRBJ2-3,TRBD1
CASSLDRVSYEQYF,TGTGCCAGCAGCCTCGACAGGGTCTCCTACGAGCAGTACTTC,TRBV7-8,-,TRBJ2-7,TRBD1
CASSQERLTDYGYTF,TGTGCCAGCAGCCAAGAGAGGCTTACGGACTATGGCTACACCTTC,TRBV3-1/TRBV3-2,-,TRBJ1-2,-
CASSTGQGVGYEQFF,TGCGCCAGCAGCACTGGACAGGGAGTCGGGTATGAGCAGTTCTTC,TRBV5-1,-,TRBJ2-1,TRBD1
CASSPGRQGTQYF,TGTGCCAGCAGCCCCGGGCGCCAGGGGACCCAGTACTTC,TRBV3-1/TRBV3-2,-,TRBJ2-5,-
CASRPRQGAQETQYF,TGCGCCAGCAGGCCAAGACAGGGGGCACAAGAGACCCAGTACTTC,TRBV10-1,-,TRBJ2-5,TRBD1
CASSPVSVQSNTEAFF,TGTGCCAGCTCACCAGTATCCGTACAATCGAACACTGAAGCTTTCTTT,TRBV18,-,TRBJ1-1,-
CASRFGTGTGGYTF,TGTGCCAGCAGGTTCGGGACAGGGACTGGCGGCTACACCTTC,TRBV6-5,-,TRBJ1-2,TRBD1
CASSYLPSPAGELFF,TGTGCCAGCAGTTACTTGCCAAGTCCGGCCGGGGAGCTGTTTTTT,TRBV6-6,few,TRBJ2-2,-
CASSFGTPSSTDTQYF,TGCGCCAGCAGCTTCGGGACTCCCAGTAGCACAGATACGCAGTATTTT,TRBV5-1,-,TRBJ2-3,-
CASSTGQTRTSEAFF,TGTGCCAGCAGCACGGGACAGACTAGGACCTCTGAAGCTTTCTTT,TRBV11-2,-,TRBJ1-1,TRBD1
CASSFLAGGPLYEQYF,TGTGCCAGCAGCTTCTTAGCGGGAGGCCCGTTGTACGAGCAGTACTTC,TRBV11-2,-,TRBJ2-7,TRBD2
CASSGFGTGDSSSGNTIYF,TGCGCCAGCAGCGGATTCGGGACAGGGGATTCGAGCTCTGGAAACACCATATATTTT,TRBV5-1,-,TRBJ1-3,TRBD1
CASSIDKTGTGHQPQHF,TGTGCCAGTAGTATAGATAAAACCGGGACAGGACATCAGCCCCAGCATTTT,TRBV19,-,TRBJ1-5,TRBD1
CASSVLQGNYGYTF,TGTGCCAGCAGTGTACTACAGGGGAACTATGGCTACACCTTC,TRBV28,-,TRBJ1-2,TRBD1
CATLLAGGVNEQFF,TGTGCCACCCTACTAGCGGGAGGGGTCAATGAGCAGTTCTTC,TRBV19,-,TRBJ2-1,TRBD2
CASSLEAGTSTDTQYF,TGTGCCAGCAGCTTAGAGGCGGGGACTAGCACAGATACGCAGTATTTT,TRBV11-2,-,TRBJ2-3,-
CASSYFPSTRYGYTF,TGTGCCAGCAGCTATTTCCCGTCAACTAGGTATGGCTACACCTTC,TRBV5-6,-,TRBJ1-2,-
CASSSRTGGGQPQHF,TGTGCCAGCAGCTCAAGGACAGGGGGCGGGCAGCCCCAGCATTTT,TRBV13,-,TRBJ1-5,TRBD1
CASSFQWEGSEQYF,TGTGCCAGCAGCTTTCAATGGGAGGGCTCGGAGCAGTACTTC,TRBV5-4,-,TRBJ2-7,TRBD2
CASSLEGRSSYEQYF,TGTGCCAGCAGCTTGGAGGGGCGAAGCTCCTACGAGCAGTACTTC,TRBV5-6,-,TRBJ2-7,-
CASSQLQGNTEAFF,TGTGCCAGCAGCCAGCTCCAGGGGAACACTGAAGCTTTCTTT,TRBV3-1/TRBV3-2,-,TRBJ1-1,-
CASSVAGGTGELFF,TGTGCCAGCAGCGTAGCAGGGGGGACCGGGGAGCTGTTTTTT,TRBV9,-,TRBJ2-2,-
CASSPPSLTEDSTDTQYF,TGTGCCAGCTCACCACCTTCACTTACTGAGGATAGCACAGATACGCAGTATTTT,TRBV18,-,TRBJ2-3,-
CASSEDSGANQPQHF,TGTGCCAGCAGTGAAGACTCTGGGGCGAATCAGCCCCAGCATTTT,TRBV6-1,once,TRBJ1-5,-
CASSSQGAGETQYF,TGTGCCAGCAGCTCACAGGGGGCAGGGGAGACCCAGTACTTC,TRBV7-8,-,TRBJ2-5,TRBD1
CASSWGRGSGTGELFF,TGTGCCAGCAGTTGGGGGAGGGGGTCGGGCACCGGGGAGCTGTTTTTT,TRBV6-5,once,TRBJ2-2,-
CASSTRNTEAFF,TGTGCCAGTAGTACCAGAAACACTGAAGCTTTCTTT,TRBV19,-,TRBJ1-1,-
CASSLGTQQETQYF,TGTGCCAGCAGCTTGGGGACTCAACAAGAGACCCAGTACTTC,TRBV5-4,-,TRBJ2-5,-
CASSLGESDTQYF,TGCGCCAGCAGCTTGGGGGAGTCAGATACGCAGTATTTT,TRBV5-1,-,TRBJ2-3,-
CASSLDSGPPMDTQYF,TGTGCCAGCAGCTTAGACAGCGGTCCCCCGATGGATACGCAGTATTTT,TRBV7-9,-,TRBJ2-3,-
CASRISGGLTGELFF,TGTGCCAGCAGAATTAGCGGGGGCCTCACCGGGGAGCTGTTTTTT,TRBV6-5,-,TRBJ2-2,TRBD2
CASWAPREGNNEQFF,TGTGCCAGTTGGGCCCCGCGGGAGGGGAACAATGAGCAGTTCTTC,TRBV19,-,TRBJ2-1,TRBD2
CASSLDPGVYEETQYF,TGCGCCAGCAGCTTGGACCCAGGGGTTTACGAAGAGACCCAGTACTTC,TRBV5-1,once,TRBJ2-5,-
CASSPQGQETQYF,TGTGCCAGCAGCCCTCAGGGCCAAGAGACCCAGTACTTC,TRBV5-4,-,TRBJ2-5,-
CASSSGTRYPYEQYF,TGTGCCAGCAGCTCCGGGACTAGGTACCCCTACGAGCAGTACTTC,TRBV7-9,-,TRBJ2-7,TRBD2
CSASIRGRADTQYF,TGCAGTGCTAGTATTCGCGGGAGGGCAGATACGCAGTATTTT,TRBV20-1,-,TRBJ2-3,TRBD2
CASSLGQLNSPLHF,TGTGCCAGCAGCTTGGGGCAGCTTAATTCACCCCTCCACTTT,TRBV11-1,once,TRBJ1-6,-
CAWTLKGVGLSGAFF,TGTGCCTGGACCCTAAAAGGAGTAGGCCTCTCGGGGGCTTTCTTT,TRBV30,-,TRBJ1-1,-
CASSLGAAVSYNEQFF,TGTGCCAGCAGCTTAGGTGCTGCAGTCTCCTACAATGAGCAGTTCTTC,TRBV7-6,-,TRBJ2-1,-
CASSLNRGQGLYNEQFF,TGTGCCAGCAGCTTAAACCGGGGACAGGGGCTTTACAATGAGCAGTTCTTC,TRBV5-5,-,TRBJ2-1,TRBD1
CASSENIRQAGRAIGYTF,TGTGCCAGCAGTGAAAATATCCGACAGGCCGGCCGGGCGATTGGCTACACCTTC,TRBV6-1,-,TRBJ1-2,-
CASSLLPNEQFF,TGTGCCAGCAGTTTACTTCCGAATGAGCAGTTCTTC,TRBV2,-,TRBJ2-1,-
CASSLGPGTGNQPQHF,TGTGCCAGCAGCTTGGGGCCCGGGACAGGAAATCAGCCCCAGCATTTT,TRBV7-2,few,TRBJ1-5,TRBD1
CASSRGTVFSNQPQHF,TGTGCCAGTAGTAGGGGGACAGTATTTAGCAATCAGCCCCAGCATTTT,TRBV19,-,TRBJ1-5,TRBD1
CASSHLAYGLYNEQFF,TGCGCCAGCAGCCATCTAGCGTATGGGCTCTACAATGAGCAGTTCTTC,TRBV5-1,-,TRBJ2-1,-
CASSFSTSGYNEQFF,TGTGCTAGCAGCTTTTCTACTAGCGGCTACAATGAGCAGTTCTTC,TRBV7-7,-,TRBJ2-1,TRBD2
CASSMARNTEAFF,TGTGCCAGTAGTATGGCCAGGAACACTGAAGCTTTCTTT,TRBV19,once,TRBJ1-1,-
CASSTGQGANSPLHF,TGTGCCAGCAGTACCGGACAGGGTGCTAATTCACCCCTCCACTTT,TRBV6-4,-,TRBJ1-6,TRBD1